Below are 13 T cell receptor beta chains sequenced from a single sample in a study of T cell responses to AZD1222 COVID-19 vaccine. The data were produced by immunoSEQ multiplex PCR, yet TCRdb's version contains in-frame clones alone and is incomplete. The sample yields 85,000 to 90,000 clones, roughly nine tenths seen once. The sample in question was peripheral blood, obtained 28 days after the second AZD1222 dose. These receptors all come from an adult who received the AZD1222 COVID-19 vaccine.

A word on this clone: A junction end diverges from the germline sequence, so it may reflect a read error. The J gene is TRBJ1-3, the V gene TRBV28, with 8 positions matching TRBD1. The CDR3 contains 10 residues. Germline CDR1 reads MDHEN; CDR2 reads SYDVKM. The CDR3, as DNA: TGTGCCAGCAGTTTAACGGACAGGGATTTT. Encoded protein: CASSLTDRDF. The full variable domain, with the rest looked up from reference TRBV28 and TRBJ1-3, is DVKVTQSSRYLVKRTGEKVFLECVQDMDHENMFWYRQDPGLGLRLIYFSYDVKMKEKGDIPEGYSVSREKKERFSLILESASTNQTSMYLCASSLTDRDFGEGSWLTVV.

In its sample, this clone was seen once. V gene TRBV7-3 combines with J gene TRBJ2-3, with D hard to call. From germline, CDR1 is SGHTA and CDR2 FQGTGA. V lost 4 bases, J lost 0 bases, and 11 bases lay in between. The CDR3 contains 15 residues. CDR3 DNA: TGTGCCAGCAGCTATAGAAGCCTTAGCACAGATACGCAGTATTTT. The encoded protein is CASSYRSLSTDTQYF. Full variable domain (remainder filled in from reference TRBV7-3 and TRBJ2-3): GAGVSQTPSNKVTEKGKYVELRCDPISGHTALYWYRQSLGQGPEFLIYFQGTGAADDSGLPNDRFFAVRPEGSVSTLKIQRTERGDSAVYLCASSYRSLSTDTQYFGPGTRLTVL.

This clone has just one count. The chain is built from TRBV7-9 and TRBJ2-3, with TRBD2 matching 9 bases. The CDR3 covers 14 residues. From germline, CDR1 is SEHNR and CDR2 FQNEAQ (reference sequence). The junction had 9 bases not matched to a gene; V was cut back by 2 bases and J by 12 bases. CDR3 protein: CASSLLAGTGVQYF. The CDR3 nucleotides read TGTGCCAGCAGCTTACTAGCGGGGACCGGTGTCCAGTATTTT.

The V gene is TRBV6-6, the J gene TRBJ2-6; possibly TRBD1 for D (6 bases). The V end was cut by 6 bases, the J end by 3 bases, with 9 bases between. Per the germline V gene, CDR1 is MNHNY and CDR2 is SVGAGI (reference sequence). The CDR3 is made up of 14 amino acids. The CDR3 DNA reads TGTGCCAGCAGACAGGGTGTTGGGGCCAACGTCCTGACTTTC. Amino acid sequence: CASRQGVGANVLTF.

A note on this clone: An end of the junction differs from the germline gene, which may be a read error. V usage is TRBV29-1 and J usage is TRBJ1-1; D not certain. Germline V gives CDR1 SQVTM, CDR2 ANQGSEA. The CDR3 covers 13 residues. CDR3 sequence reads: CSVDPLEMKRVIF. The CDR3 coding sequence is TGCAGCGTTGACCCCCTGGAAATGAAGCGGGTCATATTT.

The chain has TRBV5-6 and TRBJ1-2; D gene uncertain. CDR3 length equals 15 residues. In germline, CDR1 is SGHDT, CDR2 YYEEEE. V lost 1 base, J lost 1 base, and 11 bases lay in between. The CDR3 protein is CASSLFSVGNYGYTF. CDR3 nucleotide sequence: TGTGCCAGCAGCTTGTTCTCCGTCGGTAACTATGGCTACACCTTC.

The genes are TRBV9 and TRBJ2-7; D might be TRBD1 or TRBD2, each matching 5 bases. Looked up from germline, CDR1 is SGDLS and CDR2 is YYNGEE. CDR3 size: 14 residues. Trimming removed 2 bases at V and 1 base at J, with 10 bases between. CDR3 protein: CASSVRDLSYEQYF. The CDR3 bases are TGTGCCAGCAGCGTCCGGGACCTTTCCTACGAGCAGTACTTC. Combining the CDR3 with reference TRBV9 and TRBJ2-7 gives the whole variable domain DSGVTQTPKHLITATGQRVTLRCSPRSGDLSVYWYQQSLDQGLQFLIQYYNGEERAKGNILERFSAQQFPDLHSELNLSSLELGDSALYFCASSVRDLSYEQYFGPGTRLTVT.

This clone was detected only a few times. The chain has TRBV27 and TRBJ2-1; D is ambiguous. The CDR3 extends over 14 amino acids. Trimming cost V 7 bases and J 9 bases, with 19 bases left between them. Per the germline V gene, CDR1 is MNHEY and CDR2 is SMNVEV (reference sequence). CDR3 sequence: CASTPGSTGSEQFF. In DNA form, the CDR3 reads TGTGCCAGCACCCCGGGTTCCACGGGCAGTGAGCAGTTCTTC.

The V and J genes are TRBV6-5 and TRBJ1-1, with a possible D match to TRBD1 (6 bases). In germline, CDR1 is MNHEY, CDR2 SVGAGI. The V gene lost 0 bases and the J gene lost 1 base, with 9 bases spanning the gap. This CDR3 spans 15 amino acids. Written as DNA, the CDR3 is TGTGCCAGCAGTTACTCGGACAGCAGGAACACTGAAGCTTTCTTT. It is translated as CASSYSDSRNTEAFF.

The chain uses TRBV20-1 and TRBJ2-5; D gene unclear. Germline CDR1 reads DFQATT; CDR2 reads SNEGSKA (reference sequence). V was shortened by 3 bases and J by 0 bases, with 8 bases between the two germline ends. The CDR3 contains 13 residues. CDR3: CSASLSNQETQYF. CDR3 in DNA: TGCAGTGCTAGTTTGTCAAACCAAGAGACCCAGTACTTC.

The J gene is TRBJ2-5, the V gene TRBV5-1, with a weak D call TRBD2 (7 bases). Germline-derived CDR1 and CDR2 are SGHRS and YFSETQ. V was trimmed by 1 base and J by 5 bases, leaving 15 bases between them. This CDR3 region has 15 residues. The CDR3: CASSLLRGARETQYF. For the CDR3, the DNA is TGCGCCAGCAGCTTGTTACGGGGGGCGCGGGAGACCCAGTACTTC.

This chain joins TRBV9 and TRBJ1-5; perhaps TRBD1 as D (5 bases). V dropped 5 bases and J dropped 4 bases, with 10 bases sitting between them. The CDR3 sequence is 13 residues long. The germline V gene has CDR1 SGDLS and CDR2 YYNGEE. The CDR3: CASSDEGNQPQHF. The CDR3 region has the DNA TGTGCCAGCAGTGATGAGGGGAATCAGCCCCAGCATTTT. The full variable domain, in which reference TRBV9 and TRBJ1-5 provide the parts outside the CDR3, is DSGVTQTPKHLITATGQRVTLRCSPRSGDLSVYWYQQSLDQGLQFLIQYYNGEERAKGNILERFSAQQFPDLHSELNLSSLELGDSALYFCASSDEGNQPQHFGDGTRLSIL.

The CDR3 protein is CASSSSGTSETQYF. In DNA form, the CDR3 reads TGCGCCAGCAGCTCGTCCGGGACTTCGGAAACCCAGTACTTC. This chain uses TRBV5-1 with TRBJ2-5, with D possibly being TRBD2 (6 bases). The CDR3 contains 14 residues. CDR1 and CDR2 (germline): SGHRS, YFSETQ. The V end was cut by 3 bases, the J end by 8 bases, with 17 bases between.